A single sample is the source of the 6 T cell receptor beta chains below, sequenced in a study of beta chain features in type 1 diabetes. Study outcomes and limitations: People with Type 1 diabetes carried modestly yet significantly shorter TCRB CDR3s in all four CD4+ subsets.

Their antigen targets remain unknown. The entirety of the isolated RNA underwent reverse transcription, so expressed TCRB transcripts were sequenced. The repertoire was sequenced with immunoSEQ multiplex PCR; TCRdb's copy has only in-frame clones and lacks some. The table lists fewer than 300,000 clones, roughly 10% of them singletons. The sample was naive CD4+ T cells from blood. Receptors originate from a young man with type 1 diabetes.

This chain joins TRBV5-1 and TRBJ2-1, with a possible D match to TRBD2 (7 bases). The germline CDR1 and CDR2 sequences are SGHRS and YFSETQ. The CDR3 sequence is 15 residues long. V lost 5 bases and J lost 6, with 18 bases in between. CDR3 sequence (DNA): TGCGCCAGCAGTGACCGACCAGGGGAGGGCAATGAGCAGTTCTTC. Its translation: CASSDRPGEGNEQFF.

The chain uses TRBV10-3 and TRBJ1-2; D perhaps matches TRBD1 (5 bases). The CDR3 loop spans 13 amino acids. Germline V gene data show CDR1 as ENHRY and CDR2 as SYGVKD. The V and J ends lost 3 bases and 2 bases respectively, with 7 bases between them. The CDR3 nucleotides read TGTGCCATCAGTGACGGACACAACTATGGCTACACCTTC. Its protein product is CAISDGHNYGYTF.

Concerning this clone itself: This specimen includes other DNA sequences encoding the same CDR3. V and J are TRBV18 and TRBJ2-5; tentative D call: TRBD2 (5 bases). Between the trimmed V and J ends, which lost 2 bases and 2 bases, there was a span of 6 bases. Germline V gene lookup returns CDR1 KGHSH and CDR2 LQKENI. CDR3 length equals 13 residues. CDR3 DNA sequence: TGTGCCAGCTCACCAACGGGGCAAGAGACCCAGTACTTC. It yields the protein CASSPTGQETQYF. Drawing the rest from reference TRBV18 and TRBJ2-5, the complete variable domain is NAGVMQNPRHLVRRRGQEARLRCSPMKGHSHVYWYRQLPEEGLKFMVYLQKENIIDESGMPKERFSAEFPKEGPSILRIQQVVRGDSAAYFCASSPTGQETQYFGPGTRLLVL.

In its sample, this clone was seen a few times. The chain is built from TRBV2 and TRBJ1-6, with TRBD1 as a possible D gene (6 bases). V lost 2 bases, J lost 10 bases, and 15 bases lay in between. The germline V gene has CDR1 SNHLY and CDR2 FYNNEI. The CDR3 covers 15 residues. The chain's CDR3 is CASSEMGARNSPLHF. The DNA for the CDR3 is TGTGCCAGCAGTGAAATGGGGGCGCGGAACTCACCCCTCCACTTT.

This clone was detected a few times. The chain employs TRBV7-8 and TRBJ2-1, with D possibly being TRBD1 (6 bases). This CDR3 region has 16 residues. CDR1 SGHVS and CDR2 FQNEAQ come from the germline V gene. V lost 5 bases, J lost 0 bases, and 14 bases lay in between. The CDR3 DNA is TGTGCCAGCAGCGTTCAGGGGCCGGGCTCCTACAATGAGCAGTTCTTC. It yields the protein CASSVQGPGSYNEQFF.

This clone showed up just a few times. V usage is TRBV15 and J usage is TRBJ1-2; the match to TRBD1 covers 9 bases. The CDR3 contains 16 residues. Germline V gene sequence: CDR1 LNHNV, CDR2 YYDKDF (reference sequence). The J segment lost 8 bases and the V segment lost 4 bases, leaving 14 bases of the junction unmatched. The CDR3 protein is CATSTTDRGSIWGYTF. CDR3 nucleotide sequence: TGTGCCACCAGCACGACTGACAGGGGGTCAATCTGGGGCTACACCTTC.